This TCR beta chain emerged from a study of CD8 T cells in Susac syndrome. RNA, at about 0.45 to 1 ug, was reverse transcribed with random hexamers. A single record per CDR3 protein comes from TCRdb applying MiXCR to the immunoSEQ multiplex PCR reads. This table holds 300,000 or so distinct CDR3 sequences, roughly 94% found once. Germline V gene data show CDR1 as LNHNV and CDR2 as YYDKDF (reference sequence). The CDR3 runs to 13 residues. The V gene lost 0 bases and the J gene lost 6 bases, with 5 bases spanning the gap. Sequenced: CD4+ T cells from PBMCs. This sequence joins TRBV15 and TRBJ2-2; no clear D. The sequence was collected from a human donor with multiple sclerosis. The CDR3 spells CATSRDKAGELFF. The CDR3, as DNA: TGTGCCACCAGCAGAGATAAGGCCGGGGAGCTGTTTTTT.